The clone carrying this T cell receptor beta chain came up once. Its antigen remains unidentified. The PCR contained 60 Vbeta and 13 Jbeta primers. TCRdb's table, derived via immunoSEQ multiplex PCR, lists solely in-frame clones and lacks some. This sample carries 150,000 to 200,000 clones, approximately 85% of them seen once, and the ten largest clones take about a tenth. These data belong to a study of cytomegalovirus exposure and HLA in healthy donors. Overall study results and limits: Researchers left out some V segments, among them TRBV6-2 and TRBV6-3, as indistinguishable. While the bulk of TCR sequences proved rare, some public TCRs turned up in many donors.

Germline trimming cut 2 bases from V and 3 bases from J; bases unmatched to any gene: 4. Germline V gene lookup returns CDR1 MNHNS and CDR2 SASEGT. The CDR3 spans 15 residues. Sequenced: PBMCs. The chain has TRBV6-1 and TRBJ1-3; TRBD1 aligns across 7 bases. The receptor was derived from a man aged 18 to 30 in good health and CMV-seropositive. The chain's CDR3 is CASSEWTGGGNTIYF. The DNA of the CDR3 is TGTGCCAGCAGTGAATGGACAGGTGGTGGAAACACCATATATTTT.